These 18 T cell receptor beta chains share one sample of origin, sequenced in a study of cytomegalovirus exposure and HLA in healthy donors. With 60 Vbeta and 13 Jbeta primers, the PCR was carried out. Assay: immunoSEQ multiplex PCR; the TCRdb copy retains only in-frame clones and omits some. The sample holds roughly 180,000 clones, about three quarters seen once. The sequencing sample was made of PBMCs. The receptors derive from a man aged 50 to 59 in good health and CMV-seropositive.

The chain has TRBV4-1 and TRBJ1-1; TRBD1 matches at 8 bases. The CDR3 is made up of 15 amino acids. CDR1 and CDR2 (germline): MGHRA, YSYEKL. Trimming cost V 4 bases and J 1 base; bases outside gene matches: 5. In DNA form, the CDR3 reads TGCGCCAGCAGCCTGAACAGGGGGGGGAACACTGAAGCTTTCTTT. Its translation is CASSLNRGGNTEAFF.

The chain recombines TRBV5-5 with TRBJ2-5; 8 nucleotides align to TRBD2. Looked up from germline, CDR1 is SGHKS and CDR2 is YYEKEE (reference sequence). Unmatched junction bases numbered 6, after V lost 3 bases and J lost 5 bases. This CDR3 region has 14 residues. CDR3 DNA sequence: TGTGCCAGCAGCTCCGCGGGGGGCGGGGAGACCCAGTACTTC. This codes for CASSSAGGGETQYF. Combining the CDR3 with reference TRBV5-5 and TRBJ2-5 gives the whole variable domain DAGVTQSPTHLIKTRGQQVTLRCSPISGHKSVSWYQQVLGQGPQFIFQYYEKEERGRGNFPDRFSARQFPNYSSELNVNALLLGDSALYLCASSSAGGGETQYFGPGTRLLVL.

V usage is TRBV19 and J usage is TRBJ1-1, with D tentatively TRBD1 (5 bases). Germline V gene lookup returns CDR1 LNHDA and CDR2 SQIVND (reference sequence). Trimming stripped 3 bases from V and 0 bases from J, with 14 bases between. CDR3 length equals 16 residues. The CDR3: CASSIVDSLLNTEAFF. The DNA of the CDR3 is TGTGCCAGTAGTATCGTCGACAGCCTCTTGAACACTGAAGCTTTCTTT.

This clone occurred a few times. The rearrangement uses TRBV2 and TRBJ1-6; 8 bases agree with TRBD1. The junction had 4 bases not matched to a gene; V was cut back by 5 bases and J by 7 bases. Germline loops: CDR1 SNHLY, CDR2 FYNNEI. The CDR3 has 14 residues. CDR3 bases: TGTGCCAGCAGTTACGGACAGGGAAATTCACCCCTCCACTTT. It translates to CASSYGQGNSPLHF.

This clone was detected a few times. The V and J genes are TRBV7-9 and TRBJ1-2; D gene uncertain. CDR1 is SEHNR and CDR2 is FQNEAQ in the germline V gene (reference sequence). This CDR3 is built from 15 residues. With 1 base removed from V and 4 bases from J, the gap between germline ends came to 13 bases. The CDR3 DNA sequence: TGTGCCAGCAGCTTAGTGGCAGACACCTTCTATGGCTACACCTTC. Amino acid sequence: CASSLVADTFYGYTF.

This chain links TRBV27 with TRBJ2-1; TRBD2 aligns across 14 bases. Germline V gives CDR1 MNHEY, CDR2 SMNVEV (reference sequence). V lost 3 bases, J lost 6 bases, and 10 bases stayed unmatched. The CDR3 contains 18 residues. The CDR3 is CASSLLRLAGGRGNEQFF. DNA of the CDR3: TGTGCCAGCAGTTTGCTTCGACTAGCGGGGGGGCGGGGCAATGAGCAGTTCTTC.

V is TRBV5-5 and J is TRBJ1-4, with 7 bases that match TRBD1. This CDR3 has 17 amino acids. Trimming at V came to 4 bases and at J to 2 bases, leaving 11 bases not matched to a gene. Germline CDR1 SGHKS, CDR2 YYEKEE (reference sequence). CDR3 sequence: CASSLRTGRGTNEKLFF. CDR3 DNA sequence: TGTGCCAGCAGCCTAAGGACAGGACGCGGTACTAATGAAAAACTGTTTTTT.

This clone appeared a few times. This chain joins TRBV7-3 and TRBJ1-1; a possible D gene is TRBD1 (5 bases). Germline values: CDR1 SGHTA, CDR2 FQGTGA. V was cut by 5 bases and J by 1 base, with 8 bases left in between. The CDR3 covers 13 residues. Written as DNA, the CDR3 is TGTGCCAGCAGCCCCGGACAGAACACTGAAGCTTTCTTT. Translated, it gives CASSPGQNTEAFF.

This clone was observed a handful of times. The chain recombines TRBV28 with TRBJ2-7; 7 bases line up with TRBD1. The CDR3 length is 18 residues. Germline CDR1 MDHEN, CDR2 SYDVKM. The trim removed 3 bases at V and 3 bases at J, leaving 17 bases unmatched. DNA of the CDR3: TGTGCCAGCAGTTTCCCCCTCGGTCAACGGGACAGTGGCTACGAGCAGTACTTC. It translates to CASSFPLGQRDSGYEQYF.

The chain recombines TRBV4-3 with TRBJ1-1; a possible D gene is TRBD1 (5 bases). CDR3 length: 16 amino acids. Deletions cut 0 bases from V and 3 bases from J, with 14 bases between. Germline lookup yields CDR1 LGHNA and CDR2 YSLEER. As DNA, the CDR3 is TGCGCCAGCAGCCAAGATTGGAGGGGAGGGGACACTGAAGCTTTCTTT. It yields the protein CASSQDWRGGDTEAFF.

The J gene is TRBJ2-5, the V gene TRBV7-2; no reliable D call. The DNA matches TRBJ2-7 better at its end, which makes the J call doubtful. The CDR3 consists of 11 residues. CDR1 is SGHTA, CDR2 FQGNSA, per germline. CDR3 loop: CASSSTYEQYF. In nucleotides, the CDR3 is TGTGCCAGCAGCTCCACCTACGAGCAGTACTTC.

This clone has a single count. V gene TRBV6-4 combines with J gene TRBJ2-2; D unresolved. Germline V gene lookup returns CDR1 MRHNA and CDR2 SNTAGT. V lost 4 bases, J lost 1 base, and 7 bases lay in between. The CDR3 has 14 residues. CDR3 residues: CASSGVQNTGELFF. The CDR3 nucleotides read TGTGCCAGCAGTGGAGTCCAGAACACCGGGGAGCTGTTTTTT.

This chain connects TRBV7-7 to TRBJ2-3; D possibly corresponds to TRBD1 (5 bases). The CDR3 has 17 residues. In germline, CDR1 is SSHAT, CDR2 FNYEAQ (reference sequence). With 5 bases removed from V and 0 bases from J, the gap between germline ends came to 18 bases. The CDR3 loop is CASSPSRATVSTDTQYF. In nucleotides, the CDR3 is TGTGCCAGCAGCCCGAGTAGAGCGACAGTTAGCACAGATACGCAGTATTTT.

The chain recombines TRBV11-2 with TRBJ1-1; D unresolved. The CDR3 loop spans 12 amino acids. Germline V gives CDR1 SGHAT, CDR2 FQNNGV. V lost 5 bases and J lost 0, with 4 bases in between. The CDR3 reads CASSPLNTEAFF. The CDR3 DNA is TGTGCCAGCAGCCCCTTGAACACTGAAGCTTTCTTT.

The V gene is TRBV9, the J gene TRBJ2-5; 12 bases align to TRBD2. V lost 3 bases, J lost 4 bases, and 4 bases stayed unmatched. CDR1 SGDLS and CDR2 YYNGEE come from the germline V gene. The CDR3 has 15 residues. CDR3: CASSDLAGGPETQYF. DNA of the CDR3: TGTGCCAGCAGCGACCTAGCGGGGGGGCCAGAGACCCAGTACTTC.

This clone was detected once. V gene TRBV13 combines with J gene TRBJ2-1; the D is unclear. CDR3 size: 14 residues. Germline V gene sequence: CDR1 PRHDT, CDR2 FYEKMQ (reference sequence). Trimming took off 0 bases at V and 4 bases at J, with 7 bases between the two ends. In DNA form, the CDR3 reads TGTGCCAGCAGCTTAGGGGGCCTGTACAATGAGCAGTTCTTC. Its protein product is CASSLGGLYNEQFF.

This chain connects TRBV7-9 to TRBJ2-6; 9 nucleotides line up with TRBD1. Per germline, CDR1 SEHNR and CDR2 FQNEAQ (reference sequence). The trim removed 4 bases at V and 2 bases at J, leaving 6 bases unmatched. The CDR3 spans 17 residues. The CDR3 nucleotides are TGTGCCAGCAGCTCGGGACAGGGACCACCTGGGGCCAACGTCCTGACTTTC. This codes for CASSSGQGPPGANVLTF.

V is TRBV27 and J is TRBJ1-5; D may be TRBD1 (5 bases). V was trimmed by 0 bases and J by 0 bases, leaving 9 bases between them. The length of the CDR3 is 16 residues. CDR1 is MNHEY, CDR2 SMNVEV, per germline (reference sequence). CDR3 coding DNA: TGTGCCAGCAGTTTATCGGGGCTAAATAGCAATCAGCCCCAGCATTTT. Translating it yields CASSLSGLNSNQPQHF.